One sample yielded the 7 T cell receptor beta chains listed below, sequenced in a study of shared clonotypes between healthy human individuals. Naive CD8 cells comprised CD45RO-negative, CCR7-positively selected cells, excluding terminally differentiated effector memory CD45RA+ cells. The table came from immunoSEQ multiplex PCR; TCRdb's copy has only in-frame clones and leaves some out. The sample holds roughly 850,000 clones, 96% seen once. Sequencing was done on a sample of naive CD8+ T cells sorted from blood. These receptors came from a man younger than 45 in good health.

The V call is TRBV5-1, the J call TRBJ2-1; either TRBD1 or TRBD2 may supply D (5 bases each). The CDR3 length is 16 residues. Trimming cost V 1 base and J 5 bases, with 16 bases left between them. Per the germline V gene, CDR1 is SGHRS and CDR2 is YFSETQ. The CDR3 loop is CASSLWGLSANNEQFF. CDR3 DNA: TGCGCCAGCAGCTTGTGGGGGTTAAGCGCCAACAATGAGCAGTTCTTC. Supplemented by reference TRBV5-1 and TRBJ2-1, the full variable domain reads KAGVTQTPRYLIKTRGQQVTLSCSPISGHRSVSWYQQTPGQGLQFLFEYFSETQRNKGNFPGRFSGRQFSNSRSEMNVSTLELGDSALYLCASSLWGLSANNEQFFGPGTRLTVL.

This rearrangement joins TRBV5-1 to TRBJ1-4; D gene uncertain. Germline V CDR1 and CDR2: SGHRS, YFSETQ. V was clipped by 4 bases and J by 4 bases, with 11 bases between them. This CDR3 comprises 14 residues. Here the CDR3 reads CASSPDGINEKLFF. The DNA of the CDR3 is TGCGCCAGCAGCCCTGACGGAATTAATGAAAAACTGTTTTTT.

The chain couples TRBV9 to TRBJ1-5; TRBD1 matches at 9 bases. The V segment lost 0 bases and the J segment 5 bases; nucleotides outside the gene matches: 3. This CDR3 contains 15 residues. Per germline, CDR1 SGDLS and CDR2 YYNGEE. The CDR3 loop reads CASSVGQGVDQPQHF. The DNA for the CDR3 is TGTGCCAGCAGCGTAGGACAGGGGGTGGATCAGCCCCAGCATTTT.

For this clone: This same CDR3 is encoded by further DNA sequences in the sample. The chain has TRBV9 and TRBJ2-1; possible D gene TRBD1, 6 bases. The CDR3 length is 13 residues. The V end was cut by 0 bases, the J end by 7 bases, with 8 bases between. Germline V gene lookup returns CDR1 SGDLS and CDR2 YYNGEE. CDR3 nucleotides: TGTGCCAGCAGCGTAGGAGGGGGTAATGAGCAGTTCTTC. Its protein is CASSVGGGNEQFF.

V and J are TRBV7-8 and TRBJ2-3; no firm D call. The CDR3 is 13 amino acids. The germline V gene encodes CDR1 SGHVS and CDR2 FQNEAQ. Trimming cost V 5 bases and J 2 bases, with 8 bases left between them. CDR3 region: CASSHLPTDTQYF. In DNA form, the CDR3 reads TGTGCCAGCAGCCACCTCCCCACAGATACGCAGTATTTT.

This clone was picked up one time. The gene calls are TRBV27 and TRBJ1-1, with D perhaps TRBD1 (5 bases). Trimming pared 5 bases from V and 6 bases from J, leaving 13 bases between. This CDR3 has 13 residues. CDR1 and CDR2 (germline): MNHEY, SMNVEV (reference sequence). The CDR3 nucleotides read TGTGCCAGCAGTACCGGGGGTGTCCCTGAAGCTTTCTTT. Translating gives CASSTGGVPEAFF.

This clone was detected once. The chain joins TRBV15 to TRBJ2-7, with D perhaps given as TRBD1 or TRBD2 (5 bases each). Deletions cut 0 bases from V and 6 bases from J, with 18 bases between. The CDR3 sequence is 16 residues long. Germline CDR1 LNHNV, CDR2 YYDKDF (reference sequence). The CDR3 sequence is CATSRDLNPGAGEQYF. The CDR3 coding sequence is TGTGCCACCAGCAGAGATTTGAACCCTGGGGCGGGCGAGCAGTACTTC.